The 27 T cell receptor beta chains reported below all come from one sample, sequenced in a study of T cells after yellow fever vaccination. TCRdb itself ran the 5' RACE reads through MiXCR, one entry per CDR3 protein. Counted here are about 370,000 distinct CDR3 sequences, approximately 10% occurring once; the ten biggest clones make up more than 15%. Sequenced here: PBMCs, sampled on the day of the first yellow fever vaccination. These receptors originate from a young man who received the YFV17D yellow fever vaccine.

The chain employs TRBV6-5 and TRBJ1-2; TRBD1 is a possible D gene (6 bases). This CDR3 is 15 amino acids long. Germline V gives CDR1 MNHEY, CDR2 SVGAGI. Trimming stripped 4 bases from V and 8 bases from J, with 20 bases between. Here the CDR3 reads CASSSRKGEIRGYTF. As DNA, the CDR3 is TGTGCCAGCAGTTCCCGGAAGGGGGAGATACGGGGCTACACCTTC.

The genes are TRBV5-5 and TRBJ1-2, with 7 bases lining up with TRBD1. V lost 4 bases and J lost 4; bases outside the gene matches: 10. Germline CDR1 and CDR2: SGHKS and YYEKEE (reference sequence). The CDR3 has 15 residues. For the CDR3, the DNA is TGTGCCAGCAGCCCTGGGTGGGACAGTATCTATGGCTACACCTTC. The encoded protein is CASSPGWDSIYGYTF.

The chain joins TRBV7-2 to TRBJ2-5; D uncertain. CDR1 is SGHTA, CDR2 FQGNSA, per germline. The CDR3 runs 13 residues. V was cut by 5 bases and J by 2 bases, with 9 bases left in between. CDR3 coding DNA: TGTGCCAGCAGCCGTAGACGGCAAGAGACCCAGTACTTC. Protein product: CASSRRRQETQYF.

This clonotype has a handful of counts. The CDR3 protein is CAWSKTGNTIYF. The CDR3 nucleotides are TGTGCCTGGAGTAAAACTGGAAACACCATATATTTT. The V call is TRBV30, the J call TRBJ1-3; D gene uncertain. With 2 bases removed from V and 2 bases from J, the gap between germline ends came to 4 bases. Germline CDR1 is GTSNPN and CDR2 is SVGIG (reference sequence). This CDR3 contains 12 residues. Variable domain in full (rest from reference TRBV30 and TRBJ1-3): SQTIHQWPATLVQPVGSPLSLECTVEGTSNPNLYWYRQAAGRGLQLLFYSVGIGQISSEVPQNLSASRPQDRQFILSSKKLLLSDSGFYLCAWSKTGNTIYFGEGSWLTVV.

This clonotype was seen at least ten times. The chain recombines TRBV6-5 with TRBJ2-2; 9 nucleotides agree with TRBD2. Germline loops: CDR1 MNHEY, CDR2 SVGAGI. The ends lost 0 bases at V and 2 bases at J; junction bases unmatched: 7. This CDR3 contains 18 residues. CDR3 DNA sequence: TGTGCCAGCAGTTACTCCATTAGCGGGGGAGGTAACACCGGGGAGCTGTTTTTT. Its protein is CASSYSISGGGNTGELFF.

This clonotype showed up many times. This chain uses TRBV10-3 with TRBJ2-3, with D possibly being TRBD1 or TRBD2 (6 bases each). Germline loops: CDR1 ENHRY, CDR2 SYGVKD. This CDR3 comprises 13 residues. V lost 9 bases and J lost 1, with 11 bases in between. CDR3 protein: CAINREGTDTQYF. The CDR3 coding sequence is TGTGCCATAAACAGGGAGGGCACAGATACGCAGTATTTT.

This clonotype was seen more than once but under ten times. The V and J genes are TRBV3-1 and TRBJ2-5; D may be TRBD1 or TRBD2 (5 bases each). This CDR3 contains 15 residues. Trimming stripped 4 bases from V and 0 bases from J, with 12 bases between. The germline V gene has CDR1 LGHDT and CDR2 YNNKEL (reference sequence). The CDR3 DNA follows: TGTGCCAGCAGCCTTCGGGGCGCCCACCAAGAGACCCAGTACTTC. Residues: CASSLRGAHQETQYF.

J is TRBJ1-1 and V is TRBV5-1, with TRBD1 as a possible D gene (5 bases). The CDR3 spans 15 residues. In germline, CDR1 is SGHRS, CDR2 YFSETQ. The V gene lost 4 bases and the J gene lost 0 bases, with 13 bases spanning the gap. The CDR3 is CASSDSRALNTEAFF. The CDR3 region has the DNA TGCGCCAGCAGCGATTCCAGGGCCTTGAACACTGAAGCTTTCTTT.

The table lists this clonotype with a few counts. The chain combines TRBV20-1 with TRBJ2-2, with unresolved D. V lost 1 base and J lost 8, with 8 bases in between. This CDR3 comprises 12 residues. From germline, CDR1 is DFQATT and CDR2 SNEGSKA (reference sequence). CDR3 amino acids: CSARGWAGELFF. The CDR3 region has the DNA TGCAGTGCTAGAGGTTGGGCGGGGGAGCTGTTTTTT.

The rearrangement links TRBV12-3 or TRBV12-4 to TRBJ2-5, with 7 bases identical to TRBD2. The CDR3 runs to 16 residues. Germline trimming cut 10 bases from V and 0 bases from J; bases unmatched to any gene: 14. The CDR3 nucleotides are TGTGCCACAAAGCGACGGGGAGCGGGGAACCAAGAGACCCAGTACTTC. This translates into CATKRRGAGNQETQYF.

This clonotype was counted a few times. In DNA form, the CDR3 reads TGTGCCAGCAGCTTATTCGCGGGACAGGGACACACAGATACGCAGTATTTT. As protein: CASSLFAGQGHTDTQYF. The chain employs TRBV7-9 and TRBJ2-3; 9 nucleotides agree with TRBD1. The CDR3 sequence is 17 residues long. With 2 bases clipped from V and 2 bases from J, the junction kept 8 bases outside the gene matches. Germline V gene lookup returns CDR1 SEHNR and CDR2 FQNEAQ (reference sequence). Full variable domain (outside the CDR3, taken from reference TRBV7-9 and TRBJ2-3): DTGVSQNPRHKITKRGQNVTFRCDPISEHNRLYWYRQTLGQGPEFLTYFQNEAQLEKSRLLSDRFSAERPKGSFSTLEIQRTEQGDSAMYLCASSLFAGQGHTDTQYFGPGTRLTVL.

The chain uses TRBV7-3 and TRBJ2-3; 7 positions agree with TRBD1. The CDR3 covers 16 residues. CDR1 SGHTA and CDR2 FQGTGA come from the germline V gene. V trimming: 4 bases; J trimming: 6 bases; junction bases outside the gene matches: 13. DNA of the CDR3: TGTGCCAGCAGCTCGAGGACAGGAGAGCCCCAGGATACGCAGTATTTT. It yields the protein CASSSRTGEPQDTQYF.

This chain joins TRBV28 and TRBJ2-5; 7 nucleotides agree with TRBD1. V was pared by 5 bases and J by 4 bases, with 7 bases of the junction left unmatched. CDR1 and CDR2 from the germline V gene are MDHEN and SYDVKM. The CDR3 length is 14 residues. The CDR3 here is CASSDTTGAETQYF. CDR3 sequence (DNA): TGTGCCAGCAGTGATACTACAGGGGCAGAGACCCAGTACTTC.

The chain is built from TRBV20-1 and TRBJ2-1, with TRBD1 matching 8 bases. J was trimmed by 4 bases and V by 6 bases; bases with no gene match: 11. CDR1 is DFQATT and CDR2 is SNEGSKA in the germline V gene (reference sequence). The length of the CDR3 is 15 residues. CDR3 DNA sequence: TGCAGTGCACCCAGGGGGCGAATACGGTACAATGAGCAGTTCTTC. It specifies CSAPRGRIRYNEQFF.

This clonotype was counted a few times. The CDR3 region has the DNA TGTGCCAGCAGTCTACTCGGACTAGCGGGGGGGGTCGAAGAGACCCAGTACTTC. Amino acid sequence: CASSLLGLAGGVEETQYF. V is TRBV28 and J is TRBJ2-5; 15 positions match TRBD2. J gave up 3 bases and V 5 bases, and 10 bases lay outside the gene matches. Germline CDR1 MDHEN, CDR2 SYDVKM. The length of the CDR3 is 18 residues.

The chain employs TRBV12-3 or TRBV12-4 and TRBJ1-2; perhaps TRBD1 as D (5 bases). Deletions cut 2 bases from V and 4 bases from J, with 8 bases between. The CDR3 length is 13 residues. The chain's CDR3 is CASSLRGVYGYTF. Written as DNA, the CDR3 is TGTGCCAGCAGTTTACGAGGGGTCTATGGCTACACCTTC.

The V call is TRBV11-1, the J call TRBJ2-3; 9 nucleotides agree with TRBD1. After removal of 5 bases from V and 4 bases from J, the junction contained 10 bases not matched to a gene. The V gene's germline CDR1 is SGHAT and CDR2 FQDESV (reference sequence). This CDR3 is built from 16 residues. CDR3 DNA sequence: TGTGCCAGCAGCAGAACAGGGGGCGATCCCCCAGATACGCAGTATTTT. Amino acids: CASSRTGGDPPDTQYF.

This clonotype was detected only a few times. The rearrangement joins TRBV3-1 to TRBJ1-2; D is possibly TRBD1 (6 bases). Trimming took 0 bases from V and 4 from J, leaving 15 bases between them. The CDR3 runs to 16 residues. CDR1 is LGHDT, CDR2 YNNKEL, per germline (reference sequence). The CDR3 DNA reads as TGTGCCAGCAGCCAAGAGGGAGGGGGGTTGAGCTATGGCTACACCTTC. Its translation is CASSQEGGGLSYGYTF. Full variable domain (outside the CDR3, taken from reference TRBV3-1 and TRBJ1-2): DTAVSQTPKYLVTQMGNDKSIKCEQNLGHDTMYWYKQDSKKFLKIMFSYNNKELIINETVPNRFSPKSPDKAHLNLHINSLELGDSAVYFCASSQEGGGLSYGYTFGSGTRLTVV.

This clonotype was counted only a few times. The J gene is TRBJ1-1, the V gene TRBV23-1, with 8 bases matching TRBD1. TRBV23-1 counts as an open reading frame of uncertain function. This CDR3 contains 15 residues. V lost 3 bases to trimming and J lost 6 bases; unmatched junction nucleotides: 9. The CDR3 nucleotides read TGCGCCAGCAGTCACTATGAGACAGGGGTCGCTGAAGCTTTCTTT. It encodes CASSHYETGVAEAFF.

This clonotype has a count of ten or more. This sequence joins TRBV10-3 and TRBJ2-7; 10 bases map to TRBD1. Germline lookup yields CDR1 ENHRY and CDR2 SYGVKD. With 4 bases clipped from V and 6 bases from J, the junction kept 3 bases outside the gene matches. This CDR3 region has 13 residues. The CDR3 loop reads CAISGTGGFEQYF. The DNA for the CDR3 is TGTGCCATCAGTGGGACAGGGGGATTCGAGCAGTACTTC.

There are a few counts of this clonotype. This chain joins TRBV5-1 and TRBJ1-1; D not resolved. The CDR3 covers 13 residues. Trimming shortened V by 7 bases and J by 1 base, and 11 bases separated the two germline ends. The V gene's germline CDR1 is SGHRS and CDR2 YFSETQ. The CDR3 nucleotides read TGCGCCAGCCGTTCCGGGCAGAACACTGAAGCTTTCTTT. Translation gives CASRSGQNTEAFF.

The chain links TRBV21-1 to TRBJ1-2. TRBV21-1 is annotated as a pseudogene. The CDR3 is 17 amino acids. The DNA of the CDR3 is TGTGCCAGCAGCAAAGGAGGGCGGCCAGGGCTTAACTATGGCTACACCTTC. Its translation: CASSKGGRPGLNYGYTF.

This clonotype was seen only a few times. The rearrangement uses TRBV6-1 and TRBJ1-4, with 8 bases lining up with TRBD1. The CDR3 sequence is 14 residues long. After removal of 6 bases from V and 8 bases from J, the junction contained 8 bases not matched to a gene. Germline V CDR1 and CDR2: MNHNS, SASEGT. The CDR3 DNA sequence: TGTGCCAGCAGGGGGACAGGATCGGGGGAAAAACTGTTTTTT. Translated, it gives CASRGTGSGEKLFF.

A few counts support this clonotype. The genes are TRBV12-3 or TRBV12-4 and TRBJ2-5; possibly TRBD2 for D (6 bases). Trimming left V 6 bases short and J 1 base short, with 12 bases between. The CDR3 has 14 residues. The CDR3 reads CASRSRLVQETQYF. For the CDR3, the DNA is TGTGCCAGCAGGTCCCGACTAGTCCAAGAGACCCAGTACTTC.

This chain connects TRBV18 to TRBJ1-1; D gene ambiguous. V shed 5 bases and J shed 1 base, with 8 bases lying between them. CDR1 is KGHSH, CDR2 LQKENI, per germline. This CDR3 spans 13 amino acids. Here the CDR3 reads CASSAPANTEAFF. The CDR3, as DNA: TGTGCCAGCTCAGCCCCTGCGAACACTGAAGCTTTCTTT. The full variable domain, in which reference TRBV18 and TRBJ1-1 provide the parts outside the CDR3, is NAGVMQNPRHLVRRRGQEARLRCSPMKGHSHVYWYRQLPEEGLKFMVYLQKENIIDESGMPKERFSAEFPKEGPSILRIQQVVRGDSAAYFCASSAPANTEAFFGQGTRLTVV.

This clonotype was found many times. V and J are TRBV12-3 or TRBV12-4 and TRBJ1-5, with D maybe TRBD1 (6 bases). This CDR3 is built from 14 residues. V was shortened by 3 bases and J by 4 bases, with 10 bases between the two germline ends. CDR3 residues: CASSFGQLNQPQHF. The CDR3 DNA is TGTGCCAGCAGTTTTGGACAGCTAAATCAGCCCCAGCATTTT.

This clonotype was observed a few times. The chain couples TRBV10-3 to TRBJ2-3; 10 positions match TRBD2. From germline, CDR1 is ENHRY and CDR2 SYGVKD. This CDR3 has 16 amino acids. The trim removed 7 bases at V and 1 base at J, leaving 8 bases unmatched. In nucleotides, the CDR3 is TGTGCCATCAACCTGGGGCTAGCGGGAGGCACAGATACGCAGTATTTT. Residues: CAINLGLAGGTDTQYF.